The T cell receptor beta chain described here comes from a study of human T cells and chemical hapten exposure. Study in general: Enrolled patients were predominantly female and had alopecia areata, totalis or universalis.

CDR1 is SGDLS, CDR2 YYNGEE, per germline. This CDR3 spans 16 amino acids. V was shortened by 0 bases and J by 0 bases, with 11 bases between the two germline ends. Sample time point: pre-sensitization, week 0. The treatment denotes: therapeutic diphenylcyclopropenone sensitization with weekly scalp DPC. Total RNA extraction was carried out from unfractionated whole blood. The sample holds many counts of this clonotype. What it binds is not known. The study's findings and limits: Following DPC sensitization, TCRs present above 1 in 1000 frequency showed no change.

TCRdb passed the RACE reads through MiXCR, listing each CDR3 protein once. The sample lists some 38,000 distinct CDR3 sequences; about 7.6% were seen once. The sequencing here drew on whole blood, taken in connection with sensitization to the hapten diphenylcyclopropenone (DPC). The chain joins TRBV9 to TRBJ2-3; no reliable D call. The receptor was derived from a woman aged 45-59 years with alopecia areata. Some clones in this sample may be carry-over from other donors' samples. The CDR3 region has the DNA TGTGCCAGCAGCGTAGTTCCTTTGACTAGCACAGATACGCAGTATTTT. This gives the protein CASSVVPLTSTDTQYF.